The present T cell receptor beta chain was sequenced within a study of cytomegalovirus exposure and HLA in healthy donors. The overall study: A previous analysis identified about 110 million unique TCR beta sequences derived from roughly 180 million T cells. Whole-study findings and limits: The study listed some 160 cytomegalovirus-associated TCR beta chains.

A multiplex PCR was run with 60 Vbeta primers and 13 Jbeta primers. Sequencing was performed with immunoSEQ multiplex PCR; in TCRdb, only in-frame clones are kept and a portion is missing. Of around 150,000 clones in the sample, under 90% were seen once. The V and J ends lost 9 bases and 0 bases respectively, with 12 bases between them. Germline assignment: CDR1 SGHNT and CDR2 YYREEE (reference sequence). The CDR3 is 13 residues long. Notes on this clone: The antigen is unknown.

The sample comprised PBMCs. The source is a young man in good health and CMV-seronegative. V gene TRBV5-4 combines with J gene TRBJ1-1; D is perhaps TRBD1 (5 bases). The CDR3 is CATRQTMNTEAFF. The CDR3, as DNA: TGTGCCACCCGACAGACGATGAACACTGAAGCTTTCTTT.